A selection of T cell receptor beta chains follows, all from one sample in a study of PD-1 blockade in classical Hodgkin lymphoma. Measured with immunoSEQ multiplex PCR; TCRdb has only the in-frame clones, and not every one. The repertoire holds 25,000 to 30,000 clones, with 71% as singletons. This specimen consisted of peripheral blood mononuclear cells (PBMCs), obtained before the second cycle of nivolumab. The receptors were gathered from a human donor with classical Hodgkin lymphoma. The CDR3 runs from the conserved cysteine through the conserved F or W.

v_gene: TRBV30; CDR3aa: CAWFLGLNNTEAFF
v_gene: TRBV5-6; CDR3aa: CASSGTVSYNEQFF
v_gene: TRBV6-1; CDR3aa: CASSYYRISYEQYF
v_gene: TRBV11-2; CDR3aa: CASSINRGQGGELFF
v_gene: TRBV4-3; CDR3aa: CASSPSHGTSEPVGETQYF
v_gene: TRBV28; CDR3aa: CASSSLGRNGGELFF
v_gene: TRBV5-6; CDR3aa: CASSVGGSNEQFF
v_gene: TRBV27; CDR3aa: CASSEGGTSYEQYF
v_gene: TRBV18; CDR3aa: CASSPGFTGLPNTEAFF
v_gene: TRBV7-9; CDR3aa: CASSLGGSGGYTF
v_gene: TRBV30; CDR3aa: CAWSVHTGTANTPLHF
v_gene: TRBV30; CDR3aa: CAWSWTGVWTDTQYF
v_gene: TRBV9; CDR3aa: CASSVRQTDTQYF
v_gene: TRBV7-9; CDR3aa: CASSPTGVGTEAFF
v_gene: TRBV4-1; CDR3aa: CASSQGNRDRGREQFF
v_gene: TRBV13; CDR3aa: CASSPYRGWDGYTF
v_gene: TRBV5-4; CDR3aa: CASSSLFYGILNETQYF
v_gene: TRBV7-4; CDR3aa: CASSFQGGTGELFF
v_gene: TRBV27; CDR3aa: CASRTDGTPNEKLFF
v_gene: TRBV2; CDR3aa: CASRAGQAVGNTIYF
v_gene: TRBV19; CDR3aa: CASSIGTASSYNSPLHF
v_gene: TRBV30; CDR3aa: CAWSWGAQETQYF
v_gene: TRBV27; CDR3aa: CASSRGTGSSYEQYF
v_gene: TRBV19; CDR3aa: CASSITGAYNEKLFF
v_gene: TRBV5-4; CDR3aa: CASSWVRNTDTQYF
v_gene: TRBV29-1; CDR3aa: CSVVPNVGTEAFF
v_gene: TRBV5-6; CDR3aa: CASSQGTDYTF
v_gene: TRBV5-4; CDR3aa: CASSPGISGGYNEQFF
v_gene: TRBV6-6; CDR3aa: CASSYSGQGIHEQYF
v_gene: TRBV30; CDR3aa: CAWSVGSGANVLTF
v_gene: TRBV10-3; CDR3aa: CAIASGGYNEQFF
v_gene: TRBV30; CDR3aa: CALGLEELYEQYF
v_gene: TRBV30; CDR3aa: CAWNQNSFTEAFF
v_gene: TRBV27; CDR3aa: CASGTNSNQPQHF
v_gene: TRBV2; CDR3aa: CASSEWVSNQPQHF
v_gene: TRBV19; CDR3aa: CASSITGLSSYNEQFF
v_gene: TRBV5-1; CDR3aa: CASSLGQGLNTEAFF
v_gene: TRBV7-9; CDR3aa: CASSPTDRLAYEQYF
v_gene: TRBV7-9; CDR3aa: CASSPGTGVGYTF
v_gene: TRBV7-2; CDR3aa: CASSLAGTESYGYTF
v_gene: TRBV6-5; CDR3aa: CASSPSGEGEQYF
v_gene: TRBV6-5; CDR3aa: CASNRAAPLHF
v_gene: TRBV5-6; CDR3aa: CASSLGIGGLANEKLFF
v_gene: TRBV5-1; CDR3aa: CASSLALSSGANVLTF
v_gene: TRBV30; CDR3aa: CACPRLGPSRSSYNSPLHF
v_gene: TRBV30; CDR3aa: CAWDRGTYEQYF
v_gene: TRBV2; CDR3aa: CASYYGRMNTEAFF
v_gene: TRBV11-2; CDR3aa: CASSQDRGRPYEQYF
v_gene: TRBV27; CDR3aa: CASSLDRKATYEQYF
v_gene: TRBV7-6; CDR3aa: CASSLSPGLNTEAFF
v_gene: TRBV6-1; CDR3aa: CASSEGLGYSNQPQHF
v_gene: TRBV28; CDR3aa: CASSLRTGLDTEAFF
v_gene: TRBV6-6; CDR3aa: CASSPYRISGNTIYF
v_gene: TRBV28; CDR3aa: CASSFRTSSGNTIYF
v_gene: TRBV4-2; CDR3aa: CASSQDSRPGQVFYEQYF
v_gene: TRBV6-1; CDR3aa: CASKKGYEDQPQHF
v_gene: TRBV19; CDR3aa: CASRQSEMNTEAFF
v_gene: TRBV2; CDR3aa: CASSYRVASGGSSYNEQFF